This TCR beta chain was obtained from a study of blood T cells in healthy people across ages (dated by TCRdb to between 2014 and 2017). Some background on the complete study: In model experiments, roughly one uniquely barcoded TCR beta cDNA molecule per two T cells was captured by template switching. To avoid experimental bias, donors of different ages were spread randomly across the sequencing lanes. The donors were divided into four age groups: young (average about 16 years), middle-aged (around 41), aged (approximately 62) and long-lived (roughly 82). Using the same blood draw, the study looked at two additional independent replicas of 1 million unique cDNA reads for two donors, one aged 18 to 30 and the other aged 80 or older. To track age-related changes in TCR beta repertoire diversity, the study relied on deep sequencing normalized with unique cDNA molecular identifiers.

Library construction relied on 5' RACE. The instrument given in TCRdb is Illumina HiSeq 2500. A second PCR of about 6 to 11 cycles was performed with a sample-barcoded 5' primer and a J-beta primer mix. A unique molecular identifier was introduced onto each TCR beta cDNA molecule by a template-switch 5' adaptor carrying 12 random nucleotides. Each sample yielded at least 3 million CDR3-containing paired-end reads. First-strand cDNA synthesis was performed from all RNA using the Mint cDNA synthesis kit, with priming by a TRBC-specific oligonucleotide. After uracil-DNA glycosylase treatment, a first 18-cycle PCR used universal primers M1SS and BC2_uni_R on all cDNA. Per the original workflow: For normalization, 1 million high-quality reads, each with a distinct molecular identifier, were randomly selected from each sample. Instead of being binned into consensus sequences, reads that shared molecular identifiers were thrown out. CDR3 identification, clonotype clustering and error correction used MiTCR with a Q25 quality threshold and the strictest error-elimination algorithm. Lower-bound total TCR beta diversity was estimated with a nonparametric unseen species model using Euler transformation. TCRdb cleaned the public reads at Q25 with fastp, built clones with MiXCR and kept in-frame beta chains. For every CDR3 protein sequence, its rows merge into one entry that carries the most common genes and DNA. The authors' filters were not applied to this entry. For this sample there are 1.5 million or so distinct CDR3 sequences; approximately 40% appear just once. The top ten clones comprise 7% to 9% of the sample.

Concerning this clonotype itself: Its antigen remains undetermined. No clone much larger than this one lies a single base away; base qualities are absent.

A distance of 30 bases separates the germline ends of V and J, which lose 4 bases and 11 bases respectively. The germline V gene encodes CDR1 SGDLS and CDR2 YYNGEE. Taken from cysteine to phenylalanine, the CDR3 has 17 residues. The read is trimmed to its CDR3 DNA, 51 bases read in frame from base 1. General study outcomes and caveats: The percentage of naive T cells measured by flow cytometry correlated strongly with observed TCR beta diversity. Because donor CMV infection status was unknown, age-related changes in expanded clonotypes were potentially confounded. Estimates of total diversity from one million sequenced T cells were regarded as lower bounds and underestimates. Because profiling used bulk unsorted PBMCs, naive and antigen-experienced compartments could not be compared conclusively. Compared with the aged group, more naive CD4+ T cells, fewer expanded clones and increased TCR diversity were shown by the long-lived group, suggesting age selection. Observed TCR beta diversity per million T cells fell roughly linearly with age, and a significant reduction was already apparent by age around 44.

The approximately 41 donors, aged roughly 6 to 100 years, were systemically healthy Caucasian individuals from Russia. Approximately 10 milliliters of peripheral blood were collected from each donor into EDTA-treated Vacutainer tubes. Ficoll-Paque density-gradient centrifugation was used to isolate PBMCs, with at least 6.5 million obtained per sample. Total RNA, at least 5.5 micrograms per sample, was extracted from PBMCs with Trizol reagent. For every donor, flow cytometry on a PBMC aliquot measured the percentage of naive CD45RAhigh/CD27high T cells. The chain was built from TRBV9 and TRBJ2-5; the D gene is possibly TRBD1, with 7 bases matching. Material: blood. The source of this sequence is a woman aged 18-30 years in good health. The CDR3 region reads CASSQGGQDRRNNEQYF. The DNA sequence is as follows: TGTGCCAGCAGCCAGGGGGGTCAGGATCGTCGTAACAATGAGCAGTACTTC. The full variable domain, with segments outside the CDR3 supplied by the reference TRBV9 and TRBJ2-5 proteins, appears as DSGVTQTPKHLITATGQRVTLRCSPRSGDLSVYWYQQSLDQGLQFLIQYYNGEERAKGNILERFSAQQFPDLHSELNLSSLELGDSALYFCASSQGGQDRRNNEQYFGPGTRLLVL.